Reported below is one T cell receptor beta chain. The antigen is unknown. Uncontrolled infection, other autoimmune disease, pregnancy or lactation led to exclusion. Clinical symptoms, serum thyroxine and TRAb, thyroid ultrasound and orbital computed tomography together formed the diagnostic basis. Amplification of TCR beta CDR3 regions used RNA as the template. Primed by the HTBI set, a first-round RT-PCR was run on the TCR CDR3. TCRdb re-called the multiplex PCR reads with MiXCR, one entry per CDR3 protein. The data contain over 500,000 distinct CDR3 sequences, 35% to 50% of them seen just once; the ten biggest clones take up around 44%. These data originate in a study of T cells in Graves' hyperthyroidism and ophthalmopathy. Overall study findings and caveats: Model output signaled ophthalmopathy a median approximately 6 months ahead of onset. Most expanded thyroid clonotypes above 0.001 also appeared in blood.

CDR3 size: 16 residues. Germline CDR1 reads MNHEY; CDR2 reads SVGEGT. The ends lost 0 bases at V and 2 bases at J; junction bases unmatched: 2. The chain uses TRBV6-2 or TRBV6-3 and TRBJ1-3, with 9 bases aligning to TRBD1. The source material was peripheral blood or thyroid tissue (not recorded which). The TCR originated in an adult woman with Graves' disease, either hyperthyroidism or ophthalmopathy (not recorded which). CDR3 region: CASSYSDRGTGNTIYF. The CDR3 DNA reads TGTGCCAGCAGTTACTCGGACAGGGGCACTGGAAACACCATATATTTT.